The 4 T cell receptor beta chains listed next were all sequenced from one sample in a study of spatial heterogeneity in lung cancer. This sample's time point: blood at routine non-recurrence follow-up after resection. Unsorted samples of tumor, nontumor lung or frozen PBMC had their whole RNA sequenced. TCRdb ran MiXCR on the 5' RACE reads and lists one entry per CDR3 protein. The sample gives some 120,000 distinct CDR3 sequences, 12% of which show up once; roughly 17% is in the top ten. The specimen comprised PBMCs, sampled at follow-up. Every receptor here comes from a male donor with early-stage non-small cell lung cancer.

In this sample, this clonotype turned up many times. This sequence joins TRBV15 and TRBJ1-6; 9 positions match TRBD1. The CDR3 runs 14 residues. The V gene end was trimmed by 6 bases and the J gene end by 10 bases; junction bases not matched to a gene: 7. CDR1 is LNHNV and CDR2 is YYDKDF in the germline V gene (reference sequence). DNA for the CDR3: TGTGCCACCAGAAGGGACAGGGTGAACTCACCCCTCCACTTT. Translation: CATRRDRVNSPLHF.

The chain employs TRBV12-3 or TRBV12-4 and TRBJ1-5; no firm D call. The CDR3 length is 15 residues. V gave up 1 base and J gave up 0 bases, with 7 bases separating them. The DNA for the CDR3 is TGTGCCAGCAGTTTAGGTTTAGATAGCAATCAGCCCCAGCATTTT. Protein sequence: CASSLGLDSNQPQHF.

The gene calls are TRBV27 and TRBJ1-4; the D is unclear. V lost 2 bases, J lost 8 bases, and 9 bases lay in between. The length of the CDR3 is 13 residues. CDR1 is MNHEY and CDR2 is SMNVEV in the germline V gene (reference sequence). CDR3 nucleotide sequence: TGTGCCAGCAGTTTAGAGGGTGAAGAAAAACTGTTTTTT. Translated: CASSLEGEEKLFF.

V usage is TRBV12-3 or TRBV12-4 and J usage is TRBJ2-1; 7 nucleotides agree with TRBD1. The CDR3 is made up of 15 amino acids. V lost 1 base, J lost 7 bases, and 7 bases stayed unmatched. This CDR3 reads CASSLGQGDVNEQFF. CDR3 nucleotides: TGTGCCAGCAGTTTAGGGCAGGGGGACGTAAATGAGCAGTTCTTC.